A single sample is the source of the 17 T cell receptor beta chains below, sequenced in a study of regulatory T cells in long-lasting Graves disease. The sample's time point: newly diagnosed GD, antithyroid drugs for less than 3 months. Generation of the TCR library employed RNA extracted from PBMCs. iRepertoire HTBI primers and Arm-PCR of CDR3 regions built TCR beta libraries. TCRdb called the multiplex PCR reads again in MiXCR, with one record for every CDR3 protein. The sample consists of fewer than 650,000 distinct CDR3 sequences, around 15% of them appearing once. This sample was also put to use in a study of T cells in Graves' hyperthyroidism and ophthalmopathy.

This specimen consisted of peripheral blood mononuclear cells (PBMCs), obtained at new diagnosis, from a patient treated with antithyroid drugs. The receptor set was obtained from a man younger than 35 with Graves disease.

This clonotype was observed many times. CDR3 region: CASSLAKGQGITYEQYF. The CDR3 region has the DNA TGCGCCAGCAGCTTGGCGAAAGGTCAGGGGATTACCTACGAGCAGTACTTC. The chain carries TRBV5-1 and TRBJ2-7; tentatively, D is TRBD1 (6 bases). This CDR3 has 17 amino acids. CDR1 is SGHRS and CDR2 is YFSETQ in the germline V gene. V lost 0 bases and J lost 2, with 18 bases in between.

V and J are TRBV5-1 and TRBJ2-2; tentative D call: TRBD2 (5 bases). This CDR3 has 19 residues. V lost 0 bases and J lost 1, with 19 bases in between. Germline values: CDR1 SGHRS, CDR2 YFSETQ. The CDR3 reads CASSLVYVFSGKNTGELFF. The CDR3 region has the DNA TGCGCCAGCAGCTTGGTTTATGTTTTCTCCGGGAAGAACACCGGGGAGCTGTTTTTT.

Only a few counts were recorded for this clonotype. The junction differs from germline at one of its ends, possibly a read error. The chain links TRBV29-1 to TRBJ2-1; D is possibly TRBD2 (6 bases). The CDR3 runs 13 residues. Germline V gives CDR1 SQVTM, CDR2 ANQGSEA. The CDR3 DNA is TGCAGCGTTGAATCTCTGGACTACCATGAGCAGTTCTTC. Encoded protein: CSVESLDYHEQFF.

The V call is TRBV27, the J call TRBJ1-2; maybe TRBD1 (5 bases). Looked up from germline, CDR1 is MNHEY and CDR2 is SMNVEV (reference sequence). CDR3 size: 14 residues. V was pared by 5 bases and J by 4 bases, with 14 bases between. CDR3 loop: CASSVSGTFYGYTF. CDR3 in DNA: TGTGCCAGCAGTGTTAGTGGGACCTTCTATGGCTACACCTTC.

The chain carries TRBV4-2 and TRBJ2-1; the D is unclear. V was trimmed by 0 bases and J by 4 bases, leaving 19 bases between them. The CDR3 contains 18 residues. CDR1 and CDR2 (germline): LGHNA, YNFKEQ. The DNA for the CDR3 is TGTGCCAGCAGCCAAGATGGGCCCAATCCTGGCCTTTACAATGAGCAGTTCTTC. The encoded protein is CASSQDGPNPGLYNEQFF.

This clonotype appeared many times. The V and J genes are TRBV5-1 and TRBJ2-7; 9 bases fit TRBD1. The trim removed 4 bases at V and 2 bases at J, leaving 4 bases unmatched. The CDR3 contains 14 residues. The germline V gene encodes CDR1 SGHRS and CDR2 YFSETQ. The CDR3 spells CASSTTGGPYEQYF. The CDR3 DNA reads as TGCGCCAGCAGCACCACAGGGGGCCCCTACGAGCAGTACTTC.

On this clonotype: This clone may be a read error of a much larger clone one base away. The chain has TRBV6-1 and TRBJ2-7, with D possibly being TRBD1 (6 bases). Germline lookup yields CDR1 MNHNS and CDR2 SASEGT. The CDR3 is made up of 15 amino acids. The CDR3 DNA is TGTGCCTGCAGGGGTACTAGAGATCGAACCTACGAGCAGTACTTC. Amino acids: CACRGTRDRTYEQYF.

This clonotype was observed a handful of times. The J gene is TRBJ2-1, the V gene TRBV14; the match to TRBD2 covers 11 bases. The trim removed 1 base at V and 8 bases at J, leaving 4 bases unmatched. This CDR3 has 15 residues. Germline CDR1 is SGHDN and CDR2 is FVKESK. DNA of the CDR3: TGTGCCAGCAGCCAAGCCCCTAGCGGGAGGTATGAGCAGTTCTTC. It is translated as CASSQAPSGRYEQFF.

The rearrangement joins TRBV4-2 to TRBJ2-7; D possibly corresponds to TRBD2 (7 bases). Trimming took 3 bases from V and 4 from J, leaving 19 bases between them. The CDR3 sequence is 16 residues long. In germline, CDR1 is LGHNA, CDR2 YNFKEQ. CDR3 sequence reads: CASSQFPRGGNYEQYF. CDR3 nucleotide sequence: TGTGCCAGCAGCCAGTTCCCTAGGGGGGGGAATTACGAGCAGTACTTC.

This chain joins TRBV28 and TRBJ2-3; 10 bases line up with TRBD2. Germline CDR1 and CDR2: MDHEN and SYDVKM. CDR3 length: 17 amino acids. Trimming took 5 bases from V and 6 from J; bases not matched to a gene: 14. DNA for the CDR3: TGTGCCAGCAGTACTGGGCTAGCGGGAGTTGTATACGATACGCAGTATTTT. Translation gives CASSTGLAGVVYDTQYF. Variable domain in full (rest from reference TRBV28 and TRBJ2-3): DVKVTQSSRYLVKRTGEKVFLECVQDMDHENMFWYRQDPGLGLRLIYFSYDVKMKEKGDIPEGYSVSREKKERFSLILESASTNQTSMYLCASSTGLAGVVYDTQYFGPGTRLTVL.

The sample holds a few counts of this clonotype. The chain employs TRBV3-1 and TRBJ1-1; 8 positions match TRBD1. The CDR3 extends over 14 amino acids. The trim removed 7 bases at V and 5 bases at J, leaving 9 bases unmatched. Germline lookup yields CDR1 LGHDT and CDR2 YNNKEL (reference sequence). DNA for the CDR3: TGTGCCAGCACCACCACAGGGGGAAGGACTGAAGCTTTCTTT. Protein product: CASTTTGGRTEAFF.

This clonotype was seen more than once but under ten times. V usage is TRBV20-1 and J usage is TRBJ2-7, with TRBD1 as a possible D gene (6 bases). Germline V lookup: CDR1 DFQATT, CDR2 SNEGSKA (reference sequence). The CDR3 totals 14 residues. V lost 5 bases, J lost 3 bases, and 17 bases lay in between. CDR3 DNA sequence: TGCAGTGCTGACTCAGGGGTCTTTGACTACGAGCAGTACTTC. Its protein product is CSADSGVFDYEQYF.

This clonotype was recorded a few times. The CDR3 protein is CASSIGGLRNTEAFF. The CDR3 bases are TGTGCCAGCAGTATAGGGGGGCTAAGGAACACTGAAGCTTTCTTT. V and J are TRBV7-2 and TRBJ1-1, with a possible D match to TRBD1 (6 bases). Germline lookup yields CDR1 SGHTA and CDR2 FQGNSA. The CDR3 covers 15 residues. Trimming cost V 6 bases and J 1 base, with 15 bases left between them.

The chain employs TRBV9 and TRBJ1-2, with D uncertain. Germline CDR1 reads SGDLS; CDR2 reads YYNGEE. The CDR3 has 12 amino acids. Trimming took off 7 bases at V and 13 bases at J, with 20 bases between the two ends. CDR3 region: CASVSPSKTATF. The CDR3 DNA is TGTGCCAGCGTCTCGCCTTCAAAAACGGCCACCTTC.

The CDR3 protein is CASSRRLWTSGTYNEQFF. The DNA for the CDR3 is TGTGCCAGCAGCCGCCGCCTCTGGACTAGCGGAACCTACAATGAGCAGTTCTTC. The chain uses TRBV13 and TRBJ2-1, with 10 nucleotides matching TRBD2. This CDR3 region has 18 residues. The V and J ends lost 5 bases and 2 bases, in that order; junction bases with no gene match: 12. Germline CDR1 PRHDT, CDR2 FYEKMQ (reference sequence).

The chain recombines TRBV6-1 with TRBJ2-1; TRBD1 is a possible D gene (5 bases). This CDR3 is 13 amino acids long. Germline values: CDR1 MNHNS, CDR2 SASEGT. V was cut by 5 bases and J by 9 bases, with 14 bases left in between. The CDR3 reads CASSSRVFTEQFF. CDR3 DNA sequence: TGTGCCAGCAGTAGCAGGGTATTCACTGAGCAGTTCTTC.

The chain links TRBV29-1 to TRBJ2-1; TRBD1 might be the D (6 bases). V was cut by 6 bases and J by 10 bases, with 22 bases left in between. Germline CDR1 reads SQVTM; CDR2 reads ANQGSEA. The CDR3 is made up of 14 amino acids. CDR3 amino acids: CSVGLLARDTEQFF. The CDR3 nucleotides are TGCAGCGTCGGGCTCCTTGCTCGGGACACCGAGCAGTTCTTC.